This entry lists 8 T cell receptor beta chains sequenced from one sample in a study of blood T cells in healthy people across ages. It was with a sample-barcoded 5' primer and a J-beta primer mix that a second PCR of about 7 to 12 cycles was run. From the 5' RACE reads, TCRdb called clonotypes with MiXCR, one entry per CDR3 protein. The sample contains around 870,000 distinct CDR3 sequences, about 30% of which appear only once. The sample consisted of blood. The origin of the receptors is a woman aged 80 or over in good health.

Details on this clonotype: A read error is possible here, since a much larger clone lies one base away. The J gene is TRBJ2-1, the V gene TRBV20-1, with D tentatively TRBD2 (6 bases). The CDR3 length is 15 residues. The germline V and J ends were trimmed by 1 base and 9 bases, with 19 bases remaining between them. Germline-derived CDR1 and CDR2 are DFQATT and SNEGSKA (reference sequence). The chain's CDR3 is CSARVVIGGRSEQFF. CDR3 nucleotides: TGCAGTGCTAGAGTCGTAATTGGAGGGCGGTCTGAGCAGTTCTTC.

The sample holds a few counts of this clonotype. The chain uses TRBV24-1 and TRBJ1-5; tentative D call: TRBD1 (6 bases). The CDR3 loop spans 13 amino acids. V was shortened by 9 bases and J by 5 bases, with 13 bases between the two germline ends. Germline V lookup: CDR1 KGHDR, CDR2 SFDVKD. Written as DNA, the CDR3 is TGTGCCACCGAGAACAGGGTAGATCAGCCCCAGCATTTT. Amino acids: CATENRVDQPQHF.

This clonotype was recorded many times. The chain uses TRBV5-1 and TRBJ2-7; no firm D call. With 0 bases removed from V and 2 bases from J, the gap between germline ends came to 9 bases. This CDR3 has 14 amino acids. Per germline, CDR1 SGHRS and CDR2 YFSETQ. The chain's CDR3 is CASSLGGVTYEQYF. CDR3 nucleotide sequence: TGCGCCAGCAGCTTGGGAGGCGTTACCTACGAGCAGTACTTC.

This chain joins TRBV5-6 and TRBJ1-4, with D maybe TRBD1 (6 bases). This CDR3 is built from 15 residues. Germline-derived CDR1 and CDR2 are SGHDT and YYEEEE. V lost 5 bases to trimming and J lost 8 bases, with 19 bases between them. The CDR3 DNA reads TGTGCCAGCAGTCAGCAACAGGGTGGCAGGGAAAAACTGTTTTTT. Translation gives CASSQQQGGREKLFF.

Comment on this clonotype: This could be a read error, since a much larger clone is one nucleotide away. This rearrangement joins TRBV7-2 to TRBJ2-7; 11 nucleotides line up with TRBD2. Germline V gene lookup returns CDR1 SGHTA and CDR2 FQGNSA. The CDR3 runs to 15 residues. As DNA, the CDR3 is TGTGTCAGCAGCTTAGATAGCGGGGGGGCCTACGAGCAGTACTTC. Its protein product is CVSSLDSGGAYEQYF. Based on the CDR3 plus reference TRBV7-2 and TRBJ2-7, the full variable domain is GAGVSQSPSNKVTEKGKDVELRCDPISGHTALYWYRQSLGQGLEFLIYFQGNSAPDKSGLPSDRFSAERTGGSVSTLTIQRTQQEDSAVYLCVSSLDSGGAYEQYFGPGTRLTVT.

The CDR3 DNA sequence: TGCGCCAGCAGTGAGTACGGTCAGCCCCAGCATTTT. Its translation: CASSEYGQPQHF. The chain has TRBV10-2 and TRBJ1-5, with no clear D. The germline V and J ends were trimmed by 1 base and 6 bases, with 4 bases remaining between them. The CDR3 is 12 amino acids. From germline, CDR1 is WSHSY and CDR2 SAAADI.

This clonotype was seen a few times. The chain links TRBV7-2 to TRBJ2-7; D gene uncertain. V lost 1 base and J 2 bases, leaving 12 bases between the germline ends. The CDR3 is made up of 15 amino acids. Germline V gene sequence: CDR1 SGHTA, CDR2 FQGNSA. The CDR3 DNA reads as TGTGCCAGCAGCTTAGAAGGGATCCCGGCCTACGAGCAGTACTTC. Translated, it gives CASSLEGIPAYEQYF.

The rearrangement uses TRBV7-2 and TRBJ2-3; D is unresolved. Trimming stripped 3 bases from V and 12 bases from J, with 4 bases between. The V gene's germline CDR1 is SGHTA and CDR2 FQGNSA. The CDR3 covers 9 residues. CDR3 DNA: TGTGCCAGCAGCTTTCCCCAGTATTTT. Residues: CASSFPQYF.